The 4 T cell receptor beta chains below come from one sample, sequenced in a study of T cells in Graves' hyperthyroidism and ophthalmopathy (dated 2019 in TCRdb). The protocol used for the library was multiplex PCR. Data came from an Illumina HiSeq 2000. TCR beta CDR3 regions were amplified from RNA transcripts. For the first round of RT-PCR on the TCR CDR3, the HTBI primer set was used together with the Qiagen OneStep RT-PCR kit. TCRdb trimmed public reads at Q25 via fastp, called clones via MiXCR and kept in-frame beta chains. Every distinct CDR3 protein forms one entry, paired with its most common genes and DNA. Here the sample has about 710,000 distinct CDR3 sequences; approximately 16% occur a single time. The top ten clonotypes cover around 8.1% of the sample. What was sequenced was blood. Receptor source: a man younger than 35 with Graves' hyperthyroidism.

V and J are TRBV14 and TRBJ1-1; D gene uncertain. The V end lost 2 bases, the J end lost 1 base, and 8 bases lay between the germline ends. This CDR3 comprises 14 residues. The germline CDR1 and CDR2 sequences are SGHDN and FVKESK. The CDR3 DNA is TGTGCCAGCAGCCAACCAGGCTCGAACACTGAAGCTTTCTTT. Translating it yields CASSQPGSNTEAFF.

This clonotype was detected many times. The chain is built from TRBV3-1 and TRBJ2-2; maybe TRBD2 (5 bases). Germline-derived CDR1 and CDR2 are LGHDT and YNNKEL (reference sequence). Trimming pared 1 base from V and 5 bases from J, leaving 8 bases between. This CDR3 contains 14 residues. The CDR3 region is CASSQGGGTGELFF. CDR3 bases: TGTGCCAGCAGCCAAGGAGGAGGAACCGGGGAGCTGTTTTTT.

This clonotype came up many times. The CDR3 loop is CASIGTSGTEAFF. Here the CDR3 DNA reads TGTGCCAGCATCGGGACATCCGGCACTGAAGCTTTCTTT. J is TRBJ1-1 and V is TRBV12-3 or TRBV12-4; possibly TRBD1 for D (6 bases). There are 13 residues in the CDR3. The germline V and J ends were trimmed by 7 bases and 4 bases, with 13 bases remaining between them.

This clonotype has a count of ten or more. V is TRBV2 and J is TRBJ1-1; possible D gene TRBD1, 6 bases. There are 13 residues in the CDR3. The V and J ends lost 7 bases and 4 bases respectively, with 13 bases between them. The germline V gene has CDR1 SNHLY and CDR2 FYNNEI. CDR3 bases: TGTGCCAGCACTGACCTCAGGGGCACTGAAGCTTTCTTT. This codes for CASTDLRGTEAFF.